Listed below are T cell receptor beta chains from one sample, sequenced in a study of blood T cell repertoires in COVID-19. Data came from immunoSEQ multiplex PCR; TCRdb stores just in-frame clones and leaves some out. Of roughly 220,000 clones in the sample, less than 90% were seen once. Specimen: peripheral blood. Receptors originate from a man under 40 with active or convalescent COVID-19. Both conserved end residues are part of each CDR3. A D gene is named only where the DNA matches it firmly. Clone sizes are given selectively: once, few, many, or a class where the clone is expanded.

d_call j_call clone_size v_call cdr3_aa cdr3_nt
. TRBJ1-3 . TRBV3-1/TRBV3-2 CASSTRQEPSGNTIYF TGTGCCAGCAGCACCCGACAGGAGCCCTCTGGAAACACCATATATTTT
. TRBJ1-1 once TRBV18 CASSPVEGDILEAFF TGTGCCAGCTCCCCCGTGGAAGGAGATATTCTCGAAGCTTTCTTT
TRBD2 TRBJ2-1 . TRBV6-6 CASRSSGNSYNEQFF TGTGCCAGCAGATCCAGCGGGAACTCCTACAATGAGCAGTTCTTC
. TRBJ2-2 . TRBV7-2 CASSLWQGGTTGELFF TGTGCCAGCAGCTTATGGCAGGGAGGTACGACCGGGGAGCTGTTTTTT
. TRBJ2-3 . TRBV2 CASSEAVTGPDTQYF TGTGCCAGCAGTGAAGCGGTAACGGGTCCAGATACGCAGTATTTT
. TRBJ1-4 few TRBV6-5 CASRRRLRSGEKLFF TGTGCCAGCAGGAGGCGGCTTCGGAGCGGAGAAAAACTGTTTTTT
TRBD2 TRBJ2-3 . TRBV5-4 CASSLNSGHTDTQYF TGTGCCAGCAGCTTAAATAGCGGGCACACAGATACGCAGTATTTT
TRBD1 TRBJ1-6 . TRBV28 CASTQRDRALRPLHF TGTGCCAGCACCCAGAGGGACAGGGCACTTCGGCCCCTCCACTTT
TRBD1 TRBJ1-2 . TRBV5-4 CASSPGGWDYGYTF TGTGCCAGCAGCCCAGGGGGCTGGGACTATGGCTACACCTTC
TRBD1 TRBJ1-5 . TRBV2 CASSGDRGNQPQHF TGTGCCAGCAGTGGGGACAGGGGAAATCAGCCCCAGCATTTT
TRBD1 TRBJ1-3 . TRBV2 CASRDRTSGNTIYF TGTGCCAGCAGGGACAGGACTTCTGGAAACACCATATATTTT
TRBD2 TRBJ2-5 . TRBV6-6 CASSRAGGQTGQETQYF TGTGCCAGCAGCCGAGCGGGGGGACAGACCGGTCAAGAGACCCAGTACTTC
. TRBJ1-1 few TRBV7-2 CASSPGPQGTEAFF TGTGCCAGCAGCCCTGGGCCCCAAGGTACTGAAGCTTTCTTT
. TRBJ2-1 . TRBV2 CASERGMGDNEQFF TGTGCCAGCGAGCGCGGGATGGGAGACAATGAGCAGTTCTTC
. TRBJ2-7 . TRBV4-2 CASSLIASTYEQYF TGTGCCAGCAGCCTTATCGCTAGCACCTACGAGCAGTACTTC
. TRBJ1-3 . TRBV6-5 CASEGGEGGNTIYF TGTGCCAGCGAAGGCGGGGAAGGTGGAAACACCATATATTTT
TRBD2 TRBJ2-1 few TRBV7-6 CASSLAGGLAGPNEQFF TGTGCCAGCAGCTTAGCCGGGGGGCTAGCGGGACCGAATGAGCAGTTCTTC
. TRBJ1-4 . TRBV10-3 CAISDGATNEKLFF TGTGCCATCAGTGACGGAGCAACTAATGAAAAACTGTTTTTT
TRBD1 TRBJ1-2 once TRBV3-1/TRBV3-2 CASSQMTGYGGYTF TGTGCCAGCAGCCAGATGACAGGGTACGGTGGCTACACCTTC
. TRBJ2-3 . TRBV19 CASSRRATDTQYF TGTGCCAGTAGTAGGAGAGCCACAGATACGCAGTATTTT
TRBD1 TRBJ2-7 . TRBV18 CASSFRTGEASYEQYF TGTGCCAGCTCATTCCGGACAGGTGAGGCCTCCTACGAGCAGTACTTC
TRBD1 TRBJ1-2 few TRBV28 CASSLLQGLSGYTF TGTGCCAGCAGTTTACTACAGGGGCTCAGTGGCTACACCTTC
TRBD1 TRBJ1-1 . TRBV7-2 CASTPRTGLNTEAFF TGTGCCAGCACCCCCCGGACAGGGTTGAACACTGAAGCTTTCTTT
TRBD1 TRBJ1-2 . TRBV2 CASGQGIGGYTF TGTGCCAGCGGACAGGGGATCGGGGGCTACACCTTC
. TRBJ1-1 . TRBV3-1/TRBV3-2 CASSLGQPNTEAFF TGTGCCAGCAGCCTCGGACAGCCGAACACTGAAGCTTTCTTT
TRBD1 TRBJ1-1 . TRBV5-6 CASSWGQGGTEAFF TGTGCCAGCAGCTGGGGACAGGGGGGCACTGAAGCTTTCTTT
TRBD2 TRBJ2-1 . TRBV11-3 CASRASGSGDEQFF TGTGCCAGCAGAGCTAGCGGGAGTGGAGATGAGCAGTTCTTC
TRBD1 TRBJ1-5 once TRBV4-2 CASSQTGQGNQPQHF TGTGCCAGCAGCCAAACGGGACAGGGGAATCAGCCCCAGCATTTT
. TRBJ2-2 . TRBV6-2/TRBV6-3 CASSYVRLFGGELFF TGTGCCAGCAGTTACGTTAGACTATTTGGCGGGGAGCTGTTTTTT
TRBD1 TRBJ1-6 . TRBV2 CASNMDRVNSPLHF TGTGCCAGCAACATGGACAGGGTCAATTCACCCCTCCACTTT
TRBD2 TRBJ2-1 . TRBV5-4 CASSLSASGNEQFF TGTGCCAGCAGCTTGTCAGCTAGCGGGAATGAGCAGTTCTTC
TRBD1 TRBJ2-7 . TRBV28 CASYPEDRNLLREQYF TGTGCCAGCTATCCCGAGGACAGGAATCTCCTACGAGAGCAGTACTTC
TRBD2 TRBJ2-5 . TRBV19 CATQARGLADQETQYF TGTGCCACCCAGGCCCGGGGACTAGCAGACCAAGAGACCCAGTACTTC